Presented here are 9 T cell receptor beta chains from one specimen sequenced in a study of control samples from healthy donors and cancer patients. The repertoire was sequenced with immunoSEQ multiplex PCR; TCRdb's copy has only in-frame clones and lacks some. The sample carries about 150,000 clones, around 96% recorded once. The source material was blood. These receptors originate from a man aged 40-50 years in good health.

This clone has more than one count but fewer than ten. The chain links TRBV5-5 to TRBJ2-3, with 8 nucleotides matching TRBD2. Looked up from germline, CDR1 is SGHKS and CDR2 is YYEKEE (reference sequence). Trimming cost V 0 bases and J 2 bases; bases outside gene matches: 5. This CDR3 comprises 16 residues. CDR3: CASSLASGQYTDTQYF. CDR3 nucleotides: TGTGCCAGCAGCTTGGCTAGCGGGCAATACACAGATACGCAGTATTTT.

The rearrangement uses TRBV7-6 and TRBJ1-2; TRBD1 matches 9 bases. The V gene's germline CDR1 is SGHVS and CDR2 FNYEAQ. The CDR3 loop spans 13 amino acids. The V gene end was trimmed by 5 bases and the J gene end by 8 bases; junction bases not matched to a gene: 6. CDR3 in DNA: TGTGCCAGCAGCCCACGGACAGGGGACGGCTACACCTTC. It codes for CASSPRTGDGYTF.

This rearrangement joins TRBV19 to TRBJ1-1, with TRBD1 identical over 7 bases. Per germline, CDR1 LNHDA and CDR2 SQIVND (reference sequence). Trimming took 9 bases from V and 4 from J; bases not matched to a gene: 5. CDR3 length equals 12 residues. The CDR3 nucleotides are TGTGCCAGCCAGACAGGGAGCACTGAAGCTTTCTTT. The encoded protein is CASQTGSTEAFF.

This sequence joins TRBV19 and TRBJ1-1; 7 nucleotides align to TRBD1. From germline, CDR1 is LNHDA and CDR2 SQIVND (reference sequence). The CDR3 runs 15 residues. V trimming: 6 bases; J trimming: 0 bases; junction bases outside the gene matches: 7. The CDR3 DNA is TGTGCCAGTAGCAACAGGGGAATTATGAACACTGAAGCTTTCTTT. Its translation: CASSNRGIMNTEAFF.

The rearrangement joins TRBV5-6 to TRBJ2-6, with 7 positions matching TRBD2. From germline, CDR1 is SGHDT and CDR2 YYEEEE. Trimming removed 0 bases from V and 0 bases from J; junction bases left unmatched: 6. CDR3 length: 18 amino acids. The CDR3 reads CASSLGAGLLSGANVLTF. The CDR3 bases are TGTGCCAGCAGCTTGGGAGCGGGACTGCTCTCTGGGGCCAACGTCCTGACTTTC.

This rearrangement joins TRBV5-1 to TRBJ1-2; D remains unclear. V was trimmed by 2 bases and J by 4 bases, leaving 12 bases between them. The CDR3 is 14 amino acids. Germline assignment: CDR1 SGHRS and CDR2 YFSETQ. This CDR3 reads CASSFSSGVYGYTF. Here the CDR3 DNA reads TGCGCCAGCAGCTTCTCATCCGGGGTCTATGGCTACACCTTC.

The genes are TRBV21-1 and TRBJ1-1. TRBV21-1 is deemed a pseudogene. The CDR3 has 16 amino acids. This chain's CDR3 is CASSKRGGEGSTEAFF. The DNA for the CDR3 is TGTGCCAGCAGCAAAAGAGGGGGGGAAGGGAGCACTGAAGCTTTCTTT.

V and J are TRBV12-5 and TRBJ2-3; D uncertain. CDR1 is LGHNT and CDR2 is FRNRAP in the germline V gene. The CDR3 length is 14 residues. V was shortened by 3 bases and J by 2 bases, with 9 bases between the two germline ends. The CDR3 here is CASGLGWNTDTQYF. The CDR3 DNA follows: TGTGCTAGTGGTTTAGGGTGGAACACAGATACGCAGTATTTT.

The chain combines TRBV10-3 with TRBJ2-2; 7 nucleotides agree with TRBD1. Losses at the gene ends were 3 bases for V and 0 bases for J; bases not matched to a gene: 1. The CDR3 spans 15 residues. Germline values: CDR1 ENHRY, CDR2 SYGVKD. The CDR3 protein is CAISDRGSNTGELFF. The CDR3 bases are TGTGCCATCAGTGACAGGGGGTCGAACACCGGGGAGCTGTTTTTT.